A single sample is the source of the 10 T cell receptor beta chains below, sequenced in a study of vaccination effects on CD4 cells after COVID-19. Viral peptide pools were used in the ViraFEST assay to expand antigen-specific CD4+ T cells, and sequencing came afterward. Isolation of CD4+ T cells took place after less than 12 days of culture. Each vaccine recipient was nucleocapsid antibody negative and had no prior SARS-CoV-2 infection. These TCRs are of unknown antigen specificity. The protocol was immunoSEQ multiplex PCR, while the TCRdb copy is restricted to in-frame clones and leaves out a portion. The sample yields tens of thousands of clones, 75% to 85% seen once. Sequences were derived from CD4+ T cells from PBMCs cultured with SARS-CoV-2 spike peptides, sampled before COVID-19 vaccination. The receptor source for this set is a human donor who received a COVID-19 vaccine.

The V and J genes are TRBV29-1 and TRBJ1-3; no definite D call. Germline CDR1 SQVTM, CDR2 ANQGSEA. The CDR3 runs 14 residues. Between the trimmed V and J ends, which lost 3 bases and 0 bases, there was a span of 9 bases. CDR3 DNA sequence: TGCAGCGTTGATGGAGGGAGCTCTGGAAACACCATATATTTT. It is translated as CSVDGGSSGNTIYF.

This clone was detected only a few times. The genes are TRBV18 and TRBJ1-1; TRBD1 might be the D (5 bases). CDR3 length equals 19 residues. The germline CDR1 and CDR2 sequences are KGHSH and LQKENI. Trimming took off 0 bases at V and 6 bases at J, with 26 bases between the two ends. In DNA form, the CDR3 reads TGTGCCAGCTCACCACCGTTAAGGACGCTTAAGGGGCTTAACGCTGAAGCTTTCTTT. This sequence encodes CASSPPLRTLKGLNAEAFF.

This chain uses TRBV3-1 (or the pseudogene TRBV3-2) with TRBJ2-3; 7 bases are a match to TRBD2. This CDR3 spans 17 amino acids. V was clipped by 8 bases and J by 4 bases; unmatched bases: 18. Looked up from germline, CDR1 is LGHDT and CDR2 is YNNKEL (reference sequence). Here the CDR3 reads CASSAGEFLTVPDTQYF. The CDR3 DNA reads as TGTGCCAGCTCTGCGGGAGAGTTTTTAACGGTACCAGATACGCAGTATTTT.

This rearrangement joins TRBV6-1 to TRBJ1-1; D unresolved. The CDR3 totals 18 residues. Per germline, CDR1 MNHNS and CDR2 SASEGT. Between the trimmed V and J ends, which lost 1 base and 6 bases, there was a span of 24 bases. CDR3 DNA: TGTGCCAGCAGTGAAGGCTGGGGTGGATTTAACCTTCCCTCTGAAGCTTTCTTT. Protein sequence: CASSEGWGGFNLPSEAFF.

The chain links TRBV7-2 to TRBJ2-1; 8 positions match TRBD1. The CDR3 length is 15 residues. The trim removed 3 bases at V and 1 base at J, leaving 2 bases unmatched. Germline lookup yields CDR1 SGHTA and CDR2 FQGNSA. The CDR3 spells CASSFRQGSYNEQFF. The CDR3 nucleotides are TGTGCCAGCAGCTTTCGACAGGGGTCCTACAATGAGCAGTTCTTC. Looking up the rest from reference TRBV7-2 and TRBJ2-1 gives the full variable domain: GAGVSQSPSNKVTEKGKDVELRCDPISGHTALYWYRQSLGQGLEFLIYFQGNSAPDKSGLPSDRFSAERTGGSVSTLTIQRTQQEDSAVYLCASSFRQGSYNEQFFGPGTRLTVL.

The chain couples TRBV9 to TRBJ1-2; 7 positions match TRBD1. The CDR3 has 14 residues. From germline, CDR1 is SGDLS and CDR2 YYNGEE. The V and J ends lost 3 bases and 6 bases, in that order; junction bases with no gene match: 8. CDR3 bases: TGTGCCAGCAGCGAATCTCCCACAGGGGATGGCTACACCTTC. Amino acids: CASSESPTGDGYTF.

The CDR3 sequence is CASSDRGRNSPLHF. DNA for the CDR3: TGTGCCAGCAGTGACCGAGGGAGGAATTCACCCCTCCACTTT. The J gene is TRBJ1-6, the V gene TRBV2; D uncertain. The CDR3 contains 14 residues. The V end was cut by 3 bases, the J end by 7 bases, with 10 bases between. Germline V gives CDR1 SNHLY, CDR2 FYNNEI.

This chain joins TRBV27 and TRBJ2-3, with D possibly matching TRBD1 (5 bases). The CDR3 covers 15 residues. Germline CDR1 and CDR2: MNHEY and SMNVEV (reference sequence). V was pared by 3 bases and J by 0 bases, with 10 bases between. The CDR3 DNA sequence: TGTGCCAGCAGTTTGGGCAGGGCCAGCACAGATACGCAGTATTTT. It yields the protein CASSLGRASTDTQYF.

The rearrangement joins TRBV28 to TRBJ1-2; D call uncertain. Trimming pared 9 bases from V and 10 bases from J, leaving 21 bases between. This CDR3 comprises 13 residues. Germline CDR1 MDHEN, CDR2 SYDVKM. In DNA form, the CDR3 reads TGTGCCAGTAGATCCAGCCTAACCCATTTCTACACCTTC. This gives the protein CASRSSLTHFYTF.

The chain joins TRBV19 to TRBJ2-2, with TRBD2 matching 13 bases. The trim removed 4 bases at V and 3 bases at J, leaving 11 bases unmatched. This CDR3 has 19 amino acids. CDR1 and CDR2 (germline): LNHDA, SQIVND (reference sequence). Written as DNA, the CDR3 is TGTGCCAGTAGTAACTATAGGACTAGCGGGAGTCCAGACACCGGGGAGCTGTTTTTT. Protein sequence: CASSNYRTSGSPDTGELFF.